The present T cell receptor (beta chain) was sequenced within a study of molecular identifiers for immune sequencing clone quantification. Study details: For replicates, RNA isolated from about 20,000 or 100,000 naive CD8 cells was divided into five portions, of which four were sequenced.

In TCRdb, the PCR reads were re-called with MiXCR into one record per CDR3 protein. The table has about 640,000 distinct CDR3 sequences, just under 20% seen once; the top ten hold roughly 0.83%. The sequencing sample was made of naive CD8+ T cells from blood, with Jurkat cell RNA spiked in. Stated subset: FACS-sorted CD8+CD4-CCR7+CD45RA+ naive T cells. The origin of this receptor is a human donor in good health. Some libraries in this study had Jurkat cell RNA spiked in.

The CDR3 protein is CASSRDGTGTDTQYF. CDR3 coding DNA: TGTGCCAGCTCACGGGACGGCACCGGAACAGATACGCAGTATTTT. The rearrangement uses TRBV18 and TRBJ2-3; perhaps D is TRBD1 or TRBD2 (5 bases each). From germline, CDR1 is KGHSH and CDR2 LQKENI. Trimming took 4 bases from V and 3 from J, leaving 14 bases between them. The CDR3 length is 15 residues.